The clone carrying this T cell receptor beta chain was counted a few times. The DNA is omitted, as the CDR3 cannot be located on it reliably, and the CDR3 follows TCRdb's listing. This record comes from a study of sequential checkpoint blockade in melanoma. Study-wide background: Arm A got nivolumab then ipilimumab; arm B the reverse, 1:1. Maintenance nivolumab came after either treatment sequence.

The CDR3 adds up to 15 amino acids, both ends counted. Germline CDR1 and CDR2: MNHNY and SVGAGI (reference sequence). The data were produced by immunoSEQ multiplex PCR, yet TCRdb's version contains in-frame clones alone and is incomplete. The sample contains around 18,000 clones, under 75% of which appear only once. The treatment is: randomized to nivolumab then ipilimumab (arm A) or the reverse (arm B). DNA-damaging chemotherapy had not been given to any patient beforehand. Sorted cells were live CD3+CD8+, lacking CD19 and CD56, from PBMCs. Sequencing was performed on CD8+ T cells sorted from blood (inferred from file names), taken from a patient given nivolumab and ipilimumab in sequence. This sequence originates from a human donor with melanoma. The V call is TRBV6-6, the J call TRBJ2-7; no DNA check was done on the table's D call, TRBD1. The CDR3 sequence is CASSYDFGSGYEQYF.